A selection of T cell receptor beta chains follows, all from one sample in a study of identical twins. A single record per CDR3 protein comes from TCRdb applying MiXCR to the 5' RACE reads. In the table there are hundreds of thousands of distinct CDR3 sequences, roughly 7.1% of which are singletons. The data also belong to a second study, concerning yellow fever vaccine responses in identical twins.

The sequenced sample consisted of PBMCs. The receptors were gathered from a woman aged 18-30 years in good health. Both conserved end residues are part of each CDR3. D genes are given only for firm matches. Clone size, where shown, is once, few, many, or a class for clones that have expanded.

size	V	J	D	DNA	CDR3
.	TRBV24-1	TRBJ1-2	.	TGTGCCACCAGTGACCGGGACAACTATGGCTACACCTTC	CATSDRDNYGYTF
.	TRBV20-1	TRBJ1-4	.	TGCGGTTTGACGGACTATGCAACTAATGAAAAACTGTTTTTT	CGLTDYATNEKLFF
few	TRBV7-7	TRBJ2-7	.	TGTGCCAGCAGCCTAAGCGGAGGGGGAACCTACGAGCAGTACTTC	CASSLSGGGTYEQYF
.	TRBV12-3/TRBV12-4	TRBJ2-3	.	TGTGCCAGCAGTCGACTAGGGGATACGCAGTATTTT	CASSRLGDTQYF
few	TRBV7-9	TRBJ2-7	TRBD2	TGTGCCAGCACCGGTGGACTAGCGGGACCCTCAGCGTACGAGCAGTACTTC	CASTGGLAGPSAYEQYF
many	TRBV24-1	TRBJ2-3	.	TGTGCCACCAGTGACTCCCTGGTGGCGTCGGATACGCAGTATTTT	CATSDSLVASDTQYF
.	TRBV15	TRBJ1-1	.	TGTGCCACCAGCAGAGATGGGGCGAACACTGAAGCTTTCTTT	CATSRDGANTEAFF
few	TRBV12-3/TRBV12-4	TRBJ2-7	.	TGTGCCAGCAGCCTGACCCCGGAGGGCGAGCAGTACTTC	CASSLTPEGEQYF
many	TRBV11-3	TRBJ2-2	.	TGTGCCAGCAGCTTAGATCCCGGCACCGGGGAGCTGTTTTTT	CASSLDPGTGELFF
many	TRBV5-1	TRBJ2-3	.	TGCGCCAGCAGATTACCGGATAGCACAGATACGCAGTATTTT	CASRLPDSTDTQYF
few	TRBV5-1	TRBJ2-1	TRBD1	TGCGCCAGCAGCTTGACTGCGGGACAGGTTGGAGATGAGCAGTTCTTC	CASSLTAGQVGDEQFF
.	TRBV4-2	TRBJ1-2	.	TGTGCCAGCAGCCAAGCCGCGGGGGACTATGGCTACACCTTC	CASSQAAGDYGYTF
few	TRBV5-5	TRBJ2-4	.	TGTGCCAGCAGTGTAACAAGTACCCGAGCCAAAAACATTCAGTACTTC	CASSVTSTRAKNIQYF
few	TRBV24-1	TRBJ2-2	.	TGTGCCACCCAAACGAACACCGGGGAGCTGTTTTTT	CATQTNTGELFF
.	TRBV20-1	TRBJ2-2	.	TGCAGTGCCCTAAAGGGGGTGGAGGTCTCCGGGGAGCTGTTTTTT	CSALKGVEVSGELFF
.	TRBV5-1	TRBJ2-6	TRBD1	TGCGCCAGCAGCGCAAGACAGGGATCTGGGGCCAACGTCCTGACTTTC	CASSARQGSGANVLTF
.	TRBV21-1	TRBJ2-2	.	TGTGCCAGCAGCAATTCCGGGACTAGCGGGAGGGCGGCGTCCGGGGAGCTGTTTTTT	CASSNSGTSGRAASGELFF
many	TRBV4-1	TRBJ2-1	TRBD2	TGCGCCAGCAGCCAAGATCTAGCGGGAGGTGGGGATGAGCAGTTCTTC	CASSQDLAGGGDEQFF
few	TRBV7-9	TRBJ1-4	.	TGTGCCAGCAGCTTTACTACAGCCGAAAAACTGTTTTTT	CASSFTTAEKLFF
.	TRBV28	TRBJ2-2	TRBD2	TGTGCCAGCGAACGTACTAGCGGGTTCGGGGAGCTGTTTTTT	CASERTSGFGELFF
.	TRBV4-1	TRBJ2-5	.	TGCGCCAGCAGCGCACCGGGACGAAAAGAGACCCAGTACTTC	CASSAPGRKETQYF
.	TRBV27	TRBJ2-7	.	TGTGCCAGCAGTCCCCGAACACCTTCCTACGAGCAGTACTTC	CASSPRTPSYEQYF
.	TRBV4-1	TRBJ1-4	.	TGCGCCAGCAGCCAAGGGGTTCCGGGGGCTTCAGAAAAACTGTTTTTT	CASSQGVPGASEKLFF
.	TRBV2	TRBJ2-2	.	TGTGCCAGCAAGCTGGACACCGGGGAGCTGTTTTTT	CASKLDTGELFF
few	TRBV20-1	TRBJ2-3	.	TGCAGTGCCGACTCGGCGAATACGCAGTATTTT	CSADSANTQYF
many	TRBV18	TRBJ1-1	.	TGTGCCAGCTCACCAGGAAGAGATGAAGCTTTCTTT	CASSPGRDEAFF
few	TRBV6-1	TRBJ2-1	.	TGTGCCAGCAGTATCGGCCCTATGGGGAATGAGCAGTTCTTC	CASSIGPMGNEQFF
few	TRBV13	TRBJ2-3	.	TGTGCCAGCAGCCGGACTATTGTCGCAGATACGCAGTATTTT	CASSRTIVADTQYF
many	TRBV6-1	TRBJ2-1	.	TGTGCCAGCAGTGGCGGAGAGGGGTACTCCTACAATGAGCAGTTCTTC	CASSGGEGYSYNEQFF
few	TRBV12-3/TRBV12-4	TRBJ2-3	TRBD2	TGTGCCAGCAGCCGCCGCCGGGGGACTAGTTTCGATACGCAGTATTTT	CASSRRRGTSFDTQYF
few	TRBV6-5	TRBJ1-1	.	TGTGCCAGCAGTTACTCTCAGCTCACTGAAGCTTTCTTT	CASSYSQLTEAFF